This T cell receptor beta chain was identified during a study of OX40 agonist ivuxolimab in advanced cancers. The method was immunoSEQ multiplex PCR; TCRdb's version includes in-frame clones alone and lacks a portion of them. Among approximately 40,000 clones listed, 70% to 90% were seen once. The sequence derives from an adult with an advanced solid tumor such as melanoma, head and neck, liver or kidney cancer. The sequencing used CD4+ or CD8+ T cells sorted from blood, collected in a trial of the OX40 agonist ivuxolimab.

CDR3 bases: TGTGCCAGCAGTCCGACAGGTTCAGGCAGGAACATTCAGTACTTC. Its protein is CASSPTGSGRNIQYF. The chain combines TRBV9 with TRBJ2-4, with D possibly matching TRBD1 (6 bases). CDR3 length: 15 residues. The V gene's germline CDR1 is SGDLS and CDR2 YYNGEE. V was trimmed by 5 bases and J by 7 bases, leaving 19 bases between them.